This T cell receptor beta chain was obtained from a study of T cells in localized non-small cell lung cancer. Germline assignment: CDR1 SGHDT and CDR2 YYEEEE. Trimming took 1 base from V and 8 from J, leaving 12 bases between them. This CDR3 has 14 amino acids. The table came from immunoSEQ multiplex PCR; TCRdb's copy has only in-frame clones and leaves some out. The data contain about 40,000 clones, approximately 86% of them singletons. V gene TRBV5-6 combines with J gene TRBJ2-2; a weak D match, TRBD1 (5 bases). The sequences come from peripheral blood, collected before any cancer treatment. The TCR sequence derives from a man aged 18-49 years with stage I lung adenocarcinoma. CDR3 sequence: CASSLPTVGGELFF. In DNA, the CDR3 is TGTGCCAGCAGCTTGCCGACAGTCGGAGGGGAGCTGTTTTTT.